This T cell receptor beta chain was sequenced for a study of shared clonotypes between healthy human individuals. Sequencing used immunoSEQ multiplex PCR; TCRdb keeps in-frame clones, though not all of them. The table has hundreds of thousands of clones, about 95% seen once. Naive CD8 cells lacked CD45RO, underwent positive selection for CCR7 and left out terminally differentiated effector memory CD45RA+ cells. Whole-study results and caveats: For naive CD4 cells, approximately 4.8% of clonotypes were shared across a few donors. Sequencing depth was a factor that was expected to affect clonotype sharing among donors.

As for this clone: Its matching antigen is unknown. Different DNA sequences within this sample yield the same CDR3.

The germline gives CDR1 MNHEY, CDR2 SMNVEV (reference sequence). Trimming stripped 5 bases from V and 2 bases from J, with 10 bases between. This CDR3 comprises 13 residues. This receptor was identified in a young woman in good health. The genes are TRBV27 and TRBJ2-7; D is perhaps TRBD1 (6 bases). The sample consisted of naive CD8+ T cells sorted from blood. The CDR3 here is CASSPGGAYEQYF. In DNA, the CDR3 is TGTGCCAGCAGTCCTGGGGGCGCCTACGAGCAGTACTTC.